One and the same sample provided the 26 T cell receptor beta chains below, sequenced in a study of blood T cells in healthy people across ages. Primed by a sample-barcoded 5' primer and a J-beta primer mix, a second PCR proceeded for about 6 to 12 cycles. TCRdb processed the 5' RACE reads anew with MiXCR; each CDR3 protein has one entry. The sample has 1.5 million to 2 million distinct CDR3 sequences, 49% seen once. Sequencing was done on a sample of blood. The receptors shown here come from a woman aged 40 to 55 in good health.

The chain combines TRBV11-2 with TRBJ2-4; either TRBD1 or TRBD2 may supply D (6 bases each). The end of the DNA aligns better with TRBJ2-7, so the J call may be wrong. The CDR3 has 16 residues. Germline values: CDR1 SGHAT, CDR2 FQNNGV. The CDR3 spells CASSLERGTRSYEQYF. For the CDR3, the DNA is TGTGCCAGCAGCTTAGAGAGGGGGACTCGCTCCTACGAGCAGTACTTC.

The chain has TRBV4-2 and TRBJ1-5; 7 bases are a match to TRBD1. V was pared by 0 bases and J by 7 bases, with 9 bases of the junction left unmatched. Germline V gene sequence: CDR1 LGHNA, CDR2 YNFKEQ. The CDR3 contains 16 residues. CDR3 sequence reads: CASSQEGDRVDQPQHF. In DNA, the CDR3 is TGTGCCAGCAGCCAAGAAGGAGACAGGGTAGACCAGCCCCAGCATTTT.

This sequence joins TRBV3-1 and TRBJ2-5, with 7 bases matching TRBD1. The J call is in doubt because the DNA end fits TRBJ2-7 better. Germline CDR1 and CDR2: LGHDT and YNNKEL (reference sequence). The CDR3 has 13 residues. CDR3 nucleotides: TGTGCCAGCAGACCAACAGGGGTGGCCGAGCAGTACTTC. Translation: CASRPTGVAEQYF.

The chain is built from TRBV7-3 and TRBJ2-1, with 9 bases identical to TRBD2. This CDR3 comprises 17 residues. The ends lost 1 base at V and 2 bases at J; junction bases unmatched: 6. Germline V CDR1 and CDR2: SGHTA, FQGTGA. The CDR3 sequence: CASSLNPAGGPYNEQFF. CDR3 DNA: TGTGCCAGCAGCTTAAACCCGGCGGGGGGGCCCTACAATGAGCAGTTCTTC.

The rearrangement joins TRBV7-9 to TRBJ2-4; 9 nucleotides agree with TRBD2. The CDR3 consists of 15 residues. Per germline, CDR1 SEHNR and CDR2 FQNEAQ (reference sequence). J was trimmed by 6 bases and V by 1 base; bases with no gene match: 4. CDR3 DNA: TGTGCCAGCAGCTTAGGGGGACTAGCTGGAAACATTCAGTACTTC. It yields the protein CASSLGGLAGNIQYF.

In this sample, this clonotype turned up once. This chain connects TRBV20-1 to TRBJ1-2; D might be TRBD1 (5 bases). Germline CDR1 DFQATT, CDR2 SNEGSKA (reference sequence). V gave up 0 bases and J gave up 0 bases, with 20 bases separating them. The CDR3 has 18 amino acids. CDR3 in amino acids: CSARDRFGADQSNYGYTF. In DNA form, the CDR3 reads TGCAGTGCTAGAGATCGCTTTGGGGCAGATCAATCTAACTATGGCTACACCTTC.

V usage is TRBV15 and J usage is TRBJ2-3, with a weak D call TRBD2 (6 bases). This CDR3 contains 15 residues. V dropped 3 bases and J dropped 2 bases, with 12 bases sitting between them. The germline V gene encodes CDR1 LNHNV and CDR2 YYDKDF (reference sequence). Here the CDR3 reads CATSRPLDYTDTQYF. As DNA, the CDR3 is TGTGCCACCAGCAGGCCACTGGACTACACAGATACGCAGTATTTT.

V and J are TRBV29-1 and TRBJ2-1, with 7 nucleotides matching TRBD1. CDR1 is SQVTM, CDR2 ANQGSEA, per germline. The junction had 9 bases not matched to a gene; V was cut back by 0 bases and J by 4 bases. The CDR3 is 16 amino acids. CDR3 protein: CSVEDFPGQIYNEQFF. DNA for the CDR3: TGCAGCGTTGAAGATTTCCCGGGACAGATATACAATGAGCAGTTCTTC.

The chain combines TRBV29-1 with TRBJ2-7, with D unclear. The germline V gene has CDR1 SQVTM and CDR2 ANQGSEA. With 4 bases removed from V and 6 bases from J, the gap between germline ends came to 10 bases. The CDR3 is made up of 11 amino acids. The DNA for the CDR3 is TGCAGCGTTGTCTGGGAAGGCGAGCAGTACTTC. Its translation is CSVVWEGEQYF.

This chain connects TRBV2 to TRBJ2-7; D possibly uses TRBD1 or TRBD2 (5 bases each). The J call is doubtful: the DNA matches TRBJ2-4 better. Germline CDR1 is SNHLY and CDR2 is FYNNEI. The CDR3 spans 12 residues. CDR3 sequence (DNA): TGTGCCAGATCATGGGGGAAGAACATTCAGTACTTC. Its protein is CARSWGKNIQYF.

This chain connects TRBV9 to TRBJ2-1; a weak D match, TRBD1 (6 bases). The V and J ends lost 5 bases and 6 bases respectively, with 15 bases between them. Germline V gene sequence: CDR1 SGDLS, CDR2 YYNGEE. CDR3 length: 14 amino acids. CDR3 nucleotide sequence: TGTGCCAGCAGTGACACCGGGACACCCAATGAGCAGTTCTTC. This gives the protein CASSDTGTPNEQFF.

This chain uses TRBV7-2 with TRBJ2-5, with D perhaps TRBD1 or TRBD2 (5 bases each). The CDR3 covers 14 residues. Germline V gene data show CDR1 as SGHTA and CDR2 as FQGNSA. Trimming removed 4 bases from V and 5 bases from J, with 14 bases in between. The CDR3 coding sequence is TGTGCCAGCAGCTCTGGAATAGGGACGGAGACCCAGTACTTC. It encodes CASSSGIGTETQYF.

Worth noting for this clonotype: Sequence at one end of the junction differs from germline and may be a read error. This rearrangement joins TRBV4-3 to TRBJ2-1, with no clear D. The V gene's germline CDR1 is LGHNA and CDR2 YSLEER. The length of the CDR3 is 12 residues. The CDR3 loop reads CASSQEYSEQFF. Written as DNA, the CDR3 is TGCGCCAGCAGCCAAGAATACAGTGAGCAGTTCTTC.

The CDR3 region has the DNA TGTGCCAGTCAAGCAGGGGTCTCTGGGGCCAACGTCCTGACTTTC. Translating it yields CASQAGVSGANVLTF. The chain carries TRBV27 and TRBJ2-6; D might be TRBD1 (6 bases). Trimming cost V 9 bases and J 0 bases, with 12 bases left between them. The V gene's germline CDR1 is MNHEY and CDR2 SMNVEV (reference sequence). This CDR3 is built from 15 residues.

About this clonotype itself: This may be a read error: a much more frequent sequence differs by one nucleotide. The rearrangement uses TRBV15 and TRBJ2-7; TRBD2 might be the D (7 bases). The DNA matches TRBJ2-5 better at its end, which makes the J call doubtful. The CDR3 length is 13 residues. Germline values: CDR1 LNHNV, CDR2 YYDKDF (reference sequence). The CDR3 DNA is TGTGCCATCAGGGGAGGGGATGACAAGACCCAGTACTTC. It translates to CAIRGGDDKTQYF.

The chain couples TRBV27 to TRBJ2-1; D gene unclear. CDR3 length: 13 residues. Trimming cost V 0 bases and J 2 bases, with 2 bases left between them. Germline values: CDR1 MNHEY, CDR2 SMNVEV (reference sequence). This chain's CDR3 is CASSLSAYNEQFF. CDR3 in DNA: TGTGCCAGCAGTTTATCAGCCTACAATGAGCAGTTCTTC.

The chain combines TRBV9 with TRBJ2-3; TRBD1 or TRBD2 may be the D gene (5 bases each). With 0 bases removed from V and 2 bases from J, the gap between germline ends came to 13 bases. The CDR3 is made up of 16 amino acids. Per the germline V gene, CDR1 is SGDLS and CDR2 is YYNGEE. For the CDR3, the DNA is TGTGCCAGCAGCGTAGAGGGGTGGGGACCCACAGATACGCAGTATTTT. It specifies CASSVEGWGPTDTQYF.

This rearrangement joins TRBV20-1 to TRBJ2-1; tentative D call: TRBD1 (5 bases). The J call is uncertain, as TRBJ2-7 better fits the DNA end. The CDR3 totals 14 residues. Germline V gives CDR1 DFQATT, CDR2 SNEGSKA (reference sequence). CDR3 sequence reads: CSARPTHRSDEQYF. In DNA form, the CDR3 reads TGCAGTGCTAGACCCACCCACAGGAGCGATGAGCAGTACTTC.

The chain recombines TRBV7-2 with TRBJ2-5; either TRBD1 or TRBD2 may supply D (5 bases each). This CDR3 is 20 amino acids long. The V end lost 5 bases, the J end lost 5 bases, and 33 bases lay between the germline ends. Germline V gene sequence: CDR1 SGHTA, CDR2 FQGNSA. The CDR3 here is CASSLKPASGTEMGRETQYF. CDR3 nucleotide sequence: TGTGCCAGCAGCCTCAAACCAGCATCCGGGACCGAAATGGGGCGGGAGACCCAGTACTTC. The full variable domain, its missing parts supplied by reference TRBV7-2 and TRBJ2-5, is GAGVSQSPSNKVTEKGKDVELRCDPISGHTALYWYRQSLGQGLEFLIYFQGNSAPDKSGLPSDRFSAERTGGSVSTLTIQRTQQEDSAVYLCASSLKPASGTEMGRETQYFGPGTRLLVL.

The gene calls are TRBV6-2 or TRBV6-3 and TRBJ1-5; D is possibly TRBD1 (6 bases). The CDR3 sequence is 15 residues long. V lost 6 bases and J lost 0, with 12 bases in between. Germline V gives CDR1 MNHEY, CDR2 SVGEGT. CDR3 bases: TGTGCCAGCAGATCAGACAGGTATAGCAATCAGCCCCAGCATTTT. Encoded protein: CASRSDRYSNQPQHF.

This rearrangement joins TRBV5-1 to TRBJ1-1, with D tentatively TRBD1 (6 bases). The germline gives CDR1 SGHRS, CDR2 YFSETQ. CDR3 length: 14 amino acids. Trimming took 0 bases from V and 3 from J, leaving 9 bases between them. The DNA for the CDR3 is TGCGCCAGCAGCTTGGAAGGGGGGGACACTGAAGCTTTCTTT. This encodes CASSLEGGDTEAFF. Variable domain in full (rest from reference TRBV5-1 and TRBJ1-1): KAGVTQTPRYLIKTRGQQVTLSCSPISGHRSVSWYQQTPGQGLQFLFEYFSETQRNKGNFPGRFSGRQFSNSRSEMNVSTLELGDSALYLCASSLEGGDTEAFFGQGTRLTVV.

This chain joins TRBV28 and TRBJ2-1, with a tentative D call TRBD1 (6 bases). The CDR3 loop spans 16 amino acids. Germline V lookup: CDR1 MDHEN, CDR2 SYDVKM. Trimming cost V 6 bases and J 4 bases, with 19 bases left between them. The CDR3 region has the DNA TGTGCCAGCAGGACAGGTGGGGATCCCGCTTACAATGAGCAGTTCTTC. It specifies CASRTGGDPAYNEQFF.

The genes are TRBV5-1 and TRBJ2-1; 7 bases fit TRBD2. Germline CDR1 SGHRS, CDR2 YFSETQ. CDR3 size: 15 residues. The ends lost 2 bases at V and 6 bases at J; junction bases unmatched: 8. DNA for the CDR3: TGCGCCAGCAGCTTCCGGGGGGAAGTGGGCAATGAGCAGTTCTTC. As protein: CASSFRGEVGNEQFF.

Remarks on this clonotype: Relative to the germline gene, one junction end is altered; a read error may explain this. V and J are TRBV10-1 and TRBJ2-5, with D unclear. Germline V gene lookup returns CDR1 WNHNN and CDR2 SYGVQD (reference sequence). The CDR3 loop spans 12 amino acids. DNA for the CDR3: TGCGCCAGCAGGGAGTCGACGACTGCCCAGTACTTC. Translated: CASRESTTAQYF.

The table lists this clonotype with a few counts. This chain connects TRBV7-2 to TRBJ1-2, with D possibly matching TRBD1 (6 bases). This CDR3 has 16 residues. Germline assignment: CDR1 SGHTA and CDR2 FQGNSA. With 0 bases removed from V and 4 bases from J, the gap between germline ends came to 15 bases. In DNA, the CDR3 is TGTGCCAGCAGCTTAGCTATATGGGGCAGGGGCTATGGCTACACCTTC. Protein sequence: CASSLAIWGRGYGYTF. Full variable domain (remainder filled in from reference TRBV7-2 and TRBJ1-2): GAGVSQSPSNKVTEKGKDVELRCDPISGHTALYWYRQSLGQGLEFLIYFQGNSAPDKSGLPSDRFSAERTGGSVSTLTIQRTQQEDSAVYLCASSLAIWGRGYGYTFGSGTRLTVV.

This clonotype was detected only a few times. The chain combines TRBV5-1 with TRBJ2-3; tentative D call: TRBD2 (6 bases). Per the germline V gene, CDR1 is SGHRS and CDR2 is YFSETQ. The CDR3 is made up of 15 amino acids. Trimming shortened V by 3 bases and J by 6 bases, and 17 bases separated the two germline ends. CDR3 protein: CASSWGGGEEDTQYF. CDR3 in DNA: TGCGCCAGCAGCTGGGGCGGCGGGGAGGAGGATACGCAGTATTTT.